Listed below are T cell receptor beta chains from one sample, sequenced in a study of blood T cell repertoires in COVID-19. Libraries were prepared by immunoSEQ multiplex PCR; TCRdb keeps only in-frame clonotypes and omits some of them. The sample contains approximately 49,000 clones, roughly four fifths of which appear only once. The sample comprised peripheral blood. The receptor source for this set is a woman aged 60-75 years with acute or convalescent COVID-19. CDR3s include the opening cysteine and the closing phenylalanine or tryptophan. The order of the fields is clone size, D gene, J gene, V gene, CDR3 DNA, CDR3 protein. The D gene is left open where the match is weak. Clone size appears in some rows only: once, few, many, or a class for an expanded clone.

>few|NA|TRBJ2-2|TRBV5-1
TGCGCCAGCAGCTCCTCATCGGGGGTAGAGACCGGGGAGCTGTTTTTT
CASSSSSGVETGELFF
>NA|NA|TRBJ2-1|TRBV18
TGTGCCAGCTCACCACCAAATAGCGGAGCCTCCTACAATGAGCAGTTCTTC
CASSPPNSGASYNEQFF
>few|NA|TRBJ1-4|TRBV5-4
TGTGCCAGCAGCTTGGGCGCAGGGTCGAATGAAAAACTGTTTTTT
CASSLGAGSNEKLFF
>once|TRBD1|TRBJ1-4|TRBV5-1
TGCGCCAGCAGCTTGGCAGGGGGACTTACTAATGAAAAACTGTTTTTT
CASSLAGGLTNEKLFF
>NA|NA|TRBJ2-1|TRBV14
TGTGCCAGCAGCCAGCTACAAGCGGCCATTTACAATGAGCAGTTCTTC
CASSQLQAAIYNEQFF
>NA|TRBD1|TRBJ1-1|TRBV5-6
TGTGCCAGCAGCTTGGTTACGACAGGGGAAGCTTTCTTT
CASSLVTTGEAFF
>few|TRBD2|TRBJ2-1|TRBV5-1
TGCGCCAGCAGCTCATCTAGCGGGGGGGCTTTTGAGCAGTTCTTC
CASSSSSGGAFEQFF
>NA|NA|TRBJ1-1|TRBV18
TGTGCCAGCTCAGGGGGGGTCCGGGACACTGAAGCTTTCTTT
CASSGGVRDTEAFF
>NA|TRBD1|TRBJ1-4|TRBV18
TGTGCCAGCTCAGACGACAGGGTTAATGAAAAACTGTTTTTT
CASSDDRVNEKLFF
>NA|NA|TRBJ1-6|TRBV18
TGTGCCAGCTCACCACCCTTCGTTTCACCCCTCCACTTT
CASSPPFVSPLHF
>few|NA|TRBJ1-2|TRBV7-8
TGTGCCAGCAGCTTATTACAGACAAACTATGGCTACACCTTC
CASSLLQTNYGYTF
>few|NA|TRBJ1-5|TRBV2
TGTGCCAGCAGTGTCTCTCCCAATCAGCCCCAGCATTTT
CASSVSPNQPQHF
>NA|NA|TRBJ2-2|TRBV6-5
TGTGCCAGCAGTTACGAGGGCAGTCGGGGAACCGGGGAGCTGTTTTTT
CASSYEGSRGTGELFF
>NA|NA|TRBJ2-7|TRBV15
TGTGCCACCAGCAGAGGGTCAGGGGGACTTGGCGAGCAGTACTTC
CATSRGSGGLGEQYF
>few|TRBD1|TRBJ1-3|TRBV2
TGTGCCAGCAGTCCTGGGGACAGGGGTCGCTCTGGAAACACCATATATTTT
CASSPGDRGRSGNTIYF
>once|NA|TRBJ2-2|TRBV2
TGTGCCAGCTCTAACGATGGACAGCCCACCGGGGAGCTGTTTTTT
CASSNDGQPTGELFF
>few|NA|TRBJ2-1|TRBV4-1
TGCGCCAGCAGCCAAGATTCGGGGATAACGAATGAGCAGTTCTTC
CASSQDSGITNEQFF
>once|NA|TRBJ1-5|TRBV21-1
TGTGCCAGCAGCATGCTGGGGGCGCCTGGGCAGCCCCAGCATTTT
CASSMLGAPGQPQHF
>NA|TRBD1|TRBJ2-1|TRBV18
TGTGCCAGCTCACCGTCGGACAGGGGGCTGAGCTCCTACAATGAGCAGTTCTTC
CASSPSDRGLSSYNEQFF
>NA|TRBD1|TRBJ1-2|TRBV9
TGTGCCAGCAGACAACAGGGGGCGAATTTTGGCTACACCTTC
CASRQQGANFGYTF